These 32 T cell receptor beta chains originate from one sample sequenced in a study of T-cell reconstitution after alpha-beta-depleted transplantation in children. The TCRbeta library was prepared with unique molecular identifiers. TCRdb re-analysed the PCR reads in MiXCR, keeping a single row per CDR3 protein. The sample records over 300,000 distinct CDR3 sequences, around a tenth being singletons. The source was PBMCs from the stem cell graft donor, collected from the stem cell graft. These receptors all come from a human donor who donated a stem cell graft to a child with acute lymphoblastic leukemia.

This clonotype has at least ten counts. The rearrangement joins TRBV27 to TRBJ2-2; D possibly corresponds to TRBD2 (7 bases). This CDR3 is built from 18 residues. V lost 7 bases and J lost 4, with 25 bases in between. Germline CDR1 MNHEY, CDR2 SMNVEV (reference sequence). The CDR3 protein is CASTAGRSGTSPTGELFF. CDR3 nucleotide sequence: TGTGCCAGCACCGCGGGACGGAGCGGGACATCCCCCACCGGGGAGCTGTTTTTT.

The J gene is TRBJ2-7, the V gene TRBV30, with 16 bases lining up with TRBD2. The CDR3 is made up of 17 amino acids. Germline V gene sequence: CDR1 GTSNPN, CDR2 SVGIG (reference sequence). With V trimmed by 1 base and J by 9 bases, 12 bases remained unmatched. CDR3: CAWSARGTSGRARVQYF. The CDR3 DNA follows: TGTGCCTGGAGTGCCCGGGGGACTAGCGGGAGGGCCAGGGTGCAGTACTTC.

This clonotype has ten or more counts. The rearrangement uses TRBV27 and TRBJ2-7, with D perhaps being TRBD1 or TRBD2 (5 bases each). The CDR3 runs to 14 residues. V dropped 0 bases and J dropped 4 bases, with 10 bases sitting between them. Germline values: CDR1 MNHEY, CDR2 SMNVEV (reference sequence). Here the CDR3 reads CASSLSGPAYEQYF. The CDR3, as DNA: TGTGCCAGCAGTTTATCGGGACCCGCTTACGAGCAGTACTTC.

J is TRBJ1-5 and V is TRBV20-1, with D unclear. Per germline, CDR1 DFQATT and CDR2 SNEGSKA (reference sequence). Trimming pared 1 base from V and 0 bases from J, leaving 13 bases between. The CDR3 is 16 amino acids. In DNA, the CDR3 is TGCAGTGCTAGAGGCGACCGGGGTTATAGCAATCAGCCCCAGCATTTT. The encoded protein is CSARGDRGYSNQPQHF.

This clonotype was seen only a few times. The V and J genes are TRBV5-6 and TRBJ2-7; 8 bases match TRBD1. Germline loops: CDR1 SGHDT, CDR2 YYEEEE. V lost 6 bases to trimming and J lost 2 bases; unmatched junction nucleotides: 4. CDR3 length equals 13 residues. CDR3 amino acids: CASTETGAYEQYF. Here the CDR3 DNA reads TGTGCCAGCACCGAGACAGGGGCCTACGAGCAGTACTTC.

CDR3 in DNA: TGCAGCGTCCGGGACAGGGACTTGGGCGAGCAGTACTTC. Residues: CSVRDRDLGEQYF. The chain recombines TRBV29-1 with TRBJ2-7; TRBD1 agrees at 9 bases. Trimming took 6 bases from V and 6 from J; bases not matched to a gene: 9. This CDR3 region has 13 residues. Germline-derived CDR1 and CDR2 are SQVTM and ANQGSEA.

This clonotype was observed a few times. DNA for the CDR3: TGTGCCAGCAGTTCCGCAGGGGGAGTGGTGTGGCCCCAGCATTTT. Its protein product is CASSSAGGVVWPQHF. The genes are TRBV5-6 and TRBJ1-5, with 7 bases matching TRBD1. The CDR3 runs 15 residues. The V gene end was trimmed by 5 bases and the J gene end by 9 bases; junction bases not matched to a gene: 14. CDR1 SGHDT and CDR2 YYEEEE come from the germline V gene.

This sequence joins TRBV20-1 and TRBJ2-1; 9 bases map to TRBD2. This CDR3 is built from 14 residues. CDR1 is DFQATT, CDR2 SNEGSKA, per germline (reference sequence). V dropped 6 bases and J dropped 8; count of bases not matched to a gene: 11. CDR3 sequence reads: CSARRGGGGDEQFF. The CDR3 DNA reads as TGCAGTGCCCGCCGGGGGGGCGGGGGGGATGAGCAGTTCTTC.

The J gene is TRBJ2-3, the V gene TRBV24-1; 7 positions agree with TRBD1. Unmatched junction bases numbered 2, after V lost 3 bases and J lost 0 bases. Germline V gene lookup returns CDR1 KGHDR and CDR2 SFDVKD. The CDR3 contains 15 residues. CDR3 DNA sequence: TGTGCCACCAGTGATCGACAGGGTAGCACAGATACGCAGTATTTT. Translated: CATSDRQGSTDTQYF.

Concerning this clonotype itself: The junction departs from germline at one end; a sequencing error may be responsible. The V and J genes are TRBV20-1 and TRBJ2-1, with TRBD2 matching over 11 bases. The CDR3 has 16 residues. CDR1 and CDR2 (germline): DFQATT, SNEGSKA (reference sequence). The CDR3 DNA is TGCTGTGCCAAGTTGGCCAATAGCGGGAGGGCCTGGGAGCAGTTCTTC. It yields the protein CCAKLANSGRAWEQFF.

The table lists this clonotype with a few counts. Here the CDR3 DNA reads TGTGCCAGCAGCCCAGTGGGGACTAGCACAAACTACAATGAGCAGTTCTTC. This codes for CASSPVGTSTNYNEQFF. The chain employs TRBV7-2 and TRBJ2-1; TRBD2 matches at 9 bases. V was pared by 5 bases and J by 3 bases, with 11 bases of the junction left unmatched. CDR1 and CDR2 from the germline V gene are SGHTA and FQGNSA. The CDR3 covers 17 residues.

The chain links TRBV7-3 to TRBJ2-1; D is ambiguous. This CDR3 is built from 14 residues. Germline V lookup: CDR1 SGHTA, CDR2 FQGTGA. V lost 1 base, J lost 6 bases, and 10 bases lay in between. This chain's CDR3 is CASSLMGGINEQFF. CDR3 sequence (DNA): TGTGCCAGCAGCTTAATGGGCGGAATCAATGAGCAGTTCTTC.

This clonotype occurred many times. J is TRBJ2-1 and V is TRBV27; 9 positions match TRBD2. The trim removed 6 bases at V and 3 bases at J, leaving 9 bases unmatched. Germline CDR1 reads MNHEY; CDR2 reads SMNVEV (reference sequence). This CDR3 region has 16 residues. CDR3 region: CASRIGETSGYNEQFF. The CDR3 DNA reads as TGTGCCAGCAGAATAGGGGAGACTAGCGGCTACAATGAGCAGTTCTTC.

This clonotype was picked up many times. The chain is built from TRBV27 and TRBJ2-7; TRBD2 matches at 15 bases. Germline values: CDR1 MNHEY, CDR2 SMNVEV (reference sequence). The trim removed 3 bases at V and 4 bases at J, leaving 1 base unmatched. The CDR3 is 15 residues long. DNA of the CDR3: TGTGCCAGCAGTTTTGGGACTAGCGGGGGGTACGAGCAGTACTTC. The encoded protein is CASSFGTSGGYEQYF.

The rearrangement links TRBV7-2 to TRBJ2-7, with a tentative D call TRBD1 (5 bases). This CDR3 has 15 amino acids. Germline V gene sequence: CDR1 SGHTA, CDR2 FQGNSA. Between the trimmed V and J ends, which lost 5 bases and 2 bases, there was a span of 16 bases. The CDR3 protein is CASSLGHGETYEQYF. Here the CDR3 DNA reads TGTGCCAGCAGCCTGGGGCACGGCGAGACCTACGAGCAGTACTTC.

The gene calls are TRBV20-1 and TRBJ2-4; no reliable D call. V lost 0 bases and J 8 bases, leaving 5 bases between the germline ends. CDR3 size: 11 residues. Looked up from germline, CDR1 is DFQATT and CDR2 is SNEGSKA (reference sequence). The CDR3 sequence is CSARDIDIQYF. As DNA, the CDR3 is TGCAGTGCTAGAGATATCGACATTCAGTACTTC.

This clonotype has just a few counts. This chain connects TRBV5-1 to TRBJ2-7, with TRBD2 matching over 9 bases. Germline-derived CDR1 and CDR2 are SGHRS and YFSETQ. Trimming at V came to 4 bases and at J to 5 bases, leaving 10 bases not matched to a gene. The CDR3 contains 15 residues. DNA of the CDR3: TGCGCCAGCAGCCGGGGGGTAGCGGGAGAAGACGAGCAGTACTTC. It yields the protein CASSRGVAGEDEQYF.

This clonotype was recorded a few times. This chain uses TRBV20-1 with TRBJ2-5, with 12 bases fitting TRBD1. CDR3 length equals 14 residues. Germline CDR1 is DFQATT and CDR2 is SNEGSKA (reference sequence). V lost 8 bases and J lost 3; bases outside the gene matches: 7. CDR3 bases: TGCAGTACTACGGGACAGGGGGCGGAAGAGACCCAGTACTTC. Its protein product is CSTTGQGAEETQYF.

The chain combines TRBV28 with TRBJ1-2; D uncertain. There are 12 residues in the CDR3. The germline gives CDR1 MDHEN, CDR2 SYDVKM. Trimming left V 10 bases short and J 2 bases short, with 11 bases between. The CDR3 bases are TGTGCCACCACCCCATTGAACTATGGCTACACCTTC. This translates into CATTPLNYGYTF.

This clonotype was recorded at least ten times. The gene calls are TRBV7-8 and TRBJ2-7; the D gene is possibly TRBD2 (5 bases). The germline gives CDR1 SGHVS, CDR2 FQNEAQ. This CDR3 comprises 13 residues. V was shortened by 5 bases and J by 3 bases, with 11 bases between the two germline ends. CDR3 residues: CASSPRGGYEQYF. CDR3 coding DNA: TGTGCCAGCAGCCCTAGAGGAGGCTACGAGCAGTACTTC.

CDR3 loop: CASSRGTSDTGELFF. The CDR3 DNA is TGTGCCAGCAGCCGAGGGACTAGCGACACCGGGGAGCTGTTTTTT. J is TRBJ2-2 and V is TRBV7-9; 10 bases map to TRBD2. CDR3 length: 15 amino acids. Germline values: CDR1 SEHNR, CDR2 FQNEAQ (reference sequence). The V gene end was trimmed by 5 bases and the J gene end by 3 bases; junction bases not matched to a gene: 3.

For the CDR3, the DNA is TGCAGTGCTGCACTAGCGGGGAGGTCCTACAATGAGCAGTTCTTC. It specifies CSAALAGRSYNEQFF. This chain connects TRBV20-1 to TRBJ2-1, with 10 bases fitting TRBD2. CDR3 length equals 15 residues. Germline CDR1 is DFQATT and CDR2 is SNEGSKA (reference sequence). The V and J ends lost 5 bases and 1 base, in that order; junction bases with no gene match: 5.

At least ten counts were recorded for this clonotype. This chain joins TRBV28 and TRBJ2-7, with TRBD1 matching 7 bases. Germline CDR1 reads MDHEN; CDR2 reads SYDVKM. This CDR3 contains 15 residues. V lost 1 base, J lost 2 bases, and 5 bases stayed unmatched. The CDR3 nucleotides read TGTGCCAGCAGTTTATTCAGGACAGGCCCCTACGAGCAGTACTTC. Translating gives CASSLFRTGPYEQYF.

This chain uses TRBV20-1 with TRBJ2-3; 8 bases are a match to TRBD2. CDR3 length equals 14 residues. Trimming took 6 bases from V and 0 from J; bases not matched to a gene: 5. Germline V gene data show CDR1 as DFQATT and CDR2 as SNEGSKA (reference sequence). The CDR3 is CSASRGGSTDTQYF. The CDR3, as DNA: TGCAGTGCCTCACGCGGGGGGAGCACAGATACGCAGTATTTT.

This clonotype was seen many times. The chain uses TRBV4-1 and TRBJ2-2; 13 bases match TRBD2. The CDR3 is made up of 17 amino acids. The germline gives CDR1 MGHRA, CDR2 YSYEKL. With 4 bases clipped from V and 4 bases from J, the junction kept 6 bases outside the gene matches. This chain's CDR3 is CASSRSTSGRPTGELFF. The CDR3 nucleotides read TGCGCCAGCAGCCGATCGACTAGCGGGAGGCCCACCGGGGAGCTGTTTTTT.

The chain joins TRBV5-1 to TRBJ2-1; 12 bases fit TRBD2. V gave up 3 bases and J gave up 3 bases; unmatched junction bases: 10. The length of the CDR3 is 18 residues. CDR1 is SGHRS and CDR2 is YFSETQ in the germline V gene. CDR3 coding DNA: TGCGCCAGCAGCTCCGGACTAGCGGGAATCAAAGACTACAATGAGCAGTTCTTC. It specifies CASSSGLAGIKDYNEQFF.

This clonotype was counted a few times. The chain uses TRBV7-6 and TRBJ2-3; 11 bases are shared with TRBD2. Trimming cost V 1 base and J 4 bases; bases outside gene matches: 10. The CDR3 has 18 amino acids. The germline gives CDR1 SGHVS, CDR2 FNYEAQ. The CDR3 nucleotides are TGTGCCAGCAGCTTAGGCGGGTACGGGACTAGCGGCGCAGATACGCAGTATTTT. Amino acid sequence: CASSLGGYGTSGADTQYF.

There are many counts of this clonotype. The chain combines TRBV27 with TRBJ1-2, with a possible D match to TRBD1 (5 bases). This CDR3 region has 16 residues. Germline V lookup: CDR1 MNHEY, CDR2 SMNVEV (reference sequence). Deletions cut 3 bases from V and 2 bases from J, with 16 bases between. CDR3 residues: CASSLGIGALNYGYTF. CDR3 sequence (DNA): TGTGCCAGCAGTTTGGGAATCGGGGCCTTAAACTATGGCTACACCTTC.

This clonotype came up many times. The chain is built from TRBV28 and TRBJ2-3; D remains unclear. Trimming cost V 6 bases and J 1 base, with 14 bases left between them. The V gene's germline CDR1 is MDHEN and CDR2 SYDVKM. The CDR3 sequence is 15 residues long. CDR3 nucleotide sequence: TGTGCCAGCAGCCCAGGTGTGATGGGCACAGATACGCAGTATTTT. The encoded protein is CASSPGVMGTDTQYF.

This clonotype was seen more than once but under ten times. The J gene is TRBJ2-3, the V gene TRBV20-1; no clear D gene. Looked up from germline, CDR1 is DFQATT and CDR2 is SNEGSKA (reference sequence). The CDR3 covers 13 residues. V lost 3 bases, J lost 5 bases, and 12 bases lay in between. CDR3 sequence reads: CSARLVGRDTQYF. The CDR3 coding sequence is TGCAGTGCTAGGCTAGTCGGAAGAGATACGCAGTATTTT.

The CDR3, as DNA: TGTGCCAGCAGCGTAATTCCGGGCAGGGTAGAGACCCAGTACTTC. It translates to CASSVIPGRVETQYF. J is TRBJ2-5 and V is TRBV9, with D perhaps TRBD1 (5 bases). Trimming removed 1 base from V and 4 bases from J, with 14 bases in between. CDR1 and CDR2 from the germline V gene are SGDLS and YYNGEE. This CDR3 region has 15 residues.

The table lists this clonotype with a few counts. This sequence joins TRBV27 and TRBJ2-1; weak D call: TRBD2 (6 bases). V lost 5 bases and J 5 bases, leaving 10 bases between the germline ends. CDR3 length: 13 amino acids. CDR1 and CDR2 from the germline V gene are MNHEY and SMNVEV (reference sequence). This chain's CDR3 is CASSTRGNNEQFF. Written as DNA, the CDR3 is TGTGCCAGCAGTACGCGCGGGAACAATGAGCAGTTCTTC.